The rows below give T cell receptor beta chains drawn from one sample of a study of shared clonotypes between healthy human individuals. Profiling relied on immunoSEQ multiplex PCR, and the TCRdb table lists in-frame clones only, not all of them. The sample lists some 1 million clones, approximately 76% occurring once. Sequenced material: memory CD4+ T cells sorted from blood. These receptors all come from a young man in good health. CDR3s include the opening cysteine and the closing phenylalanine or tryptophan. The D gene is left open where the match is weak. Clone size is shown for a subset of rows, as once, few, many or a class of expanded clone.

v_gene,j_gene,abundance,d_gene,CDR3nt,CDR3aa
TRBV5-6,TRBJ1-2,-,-,TGTGCCAGCAGCTTGGTCGGTCCCGGGGGCTCCGATTTCTATGGCTACACCTTC,CASSLVGPGGSDFYGYTF
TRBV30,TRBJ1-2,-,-,TGTGCCTGGAGTGTACCCGGGGGGGGCTATGGCTACACCTTC,CAWSVPGGGYGYTF
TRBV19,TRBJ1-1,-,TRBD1,TGTGCCAGTAAGGGACAGGGCCAGTCTGAAGCTTTCTTT,CASKGQGQSEAFF
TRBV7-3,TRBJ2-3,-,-,TGTGCCAGCAGTCCACAAGGACAGCCCACAGATACGCAGTATTTT,CASSPQGQPTDTQYF
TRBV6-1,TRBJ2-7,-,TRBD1,TGTGCCAGCATGCCGGGGACAGGTGCCTACGAGCAGTACTTC,CASMPGTGAYEQYF
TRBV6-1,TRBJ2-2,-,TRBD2,TGTGCCAGCAGCGGACTAGCAGGCGGGGAGCTGTTTTTT,CASSGLAGGELFF
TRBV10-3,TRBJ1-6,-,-,TGTGCCATCGGGGACCGGCCCAATTCACCCCTCCACTTT,CAIGDRPNSPLHF
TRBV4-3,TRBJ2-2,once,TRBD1,TGCGCCAGCAGCCAGGAGGGACAGGGGAGCGGGGAGCTGTTTTTT,CASSQEGQGSGELFF
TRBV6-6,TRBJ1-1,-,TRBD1,TGTGCCAGCAGCAGGGGGGAAGTCACTGAAGCTTTCTTT,CASSRGEVTEAFF
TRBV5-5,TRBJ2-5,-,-,TGTGCCAGCAGCTTGGGCTACGAGACCCAGTACTTC,CASSLGYETQYF
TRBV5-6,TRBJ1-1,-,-,TGTGCCAGCAGCTTAGGGATGGGGAACACTGAAGCTTTCTTT,CASSLGMGNTEAFF
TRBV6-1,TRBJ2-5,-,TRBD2,TGTGCCAGCAGTGAAGCGCCCCTGACTAGCGGGAGGGCCAGGCAAGAGACCCAGTACTTC,CASSEAPLTSGRARQETQYF
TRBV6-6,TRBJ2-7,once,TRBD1,TGTGCCAGCAGTTACGACAGGGAATACGAGCAGTACTTC,CASSYDREYEQYF
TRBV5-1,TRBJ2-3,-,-,TGCGCCAGCAGCCCCGGGGACACAGATACGCAGTATTTT,CASSPGDTDTQYF